This note documents a single T cell receptor (beta chain) sequence. Its antigen is unidentified. The sample comes from a study of Graves' ophthalmopathy and Graves' hyperthyroidism. In the study overall: Researchers obtained peripheral blood at initial diagnosis, before any treatment had begun.

Amplifying from RNA transcripts, the study obtained TCR beta CDR3 regions. First-round RT-PCR relied on HTBI primers, and a second-round multiplex PCR came next. TCRdb re-derived calls from the multiplex PCR reads in MiXCR, one entry per CDR3 protein. Of 360,000 or so distinct CDR3 sequences listed, 15% to 20% are singletons. The trim removed 4 bases at V and 1 base at J, leaving 10 bases unmatched. CDR3 size: 18 residues. Study findings and constraints: The model predicted ophthalmopathy progression with 70.59% sensitivity and approximately 72% specificity.

The sequence was obtained from a woman between 18 and 29 years old with Graves' ophthalmopathy. Sample: peripheral blood. The chain links TRBV12-3 or TRBV12-4 to TRBJ2-5; 12 bases map to TRBD2. In nucleotides, the CDR3 is TGTGCCAGCAGTTCCCCGGGACTAGCGGGTTTACTCCAAGAGACCCAGTACTTC. It encodes CASSSPGLAGLLQETQYF.